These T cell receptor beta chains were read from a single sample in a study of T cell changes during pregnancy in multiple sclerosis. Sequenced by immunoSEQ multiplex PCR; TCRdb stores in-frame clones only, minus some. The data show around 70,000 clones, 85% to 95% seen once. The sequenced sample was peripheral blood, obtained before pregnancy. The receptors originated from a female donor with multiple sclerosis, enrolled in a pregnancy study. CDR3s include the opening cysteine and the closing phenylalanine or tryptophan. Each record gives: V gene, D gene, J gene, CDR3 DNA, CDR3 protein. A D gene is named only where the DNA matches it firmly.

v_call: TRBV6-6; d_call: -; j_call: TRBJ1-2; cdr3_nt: TGTGCCAGCAGTTACATCCAGGATGGCTACACCTTC; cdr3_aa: CASSYIQDGYTF
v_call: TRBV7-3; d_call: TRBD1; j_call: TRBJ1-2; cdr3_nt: TGTGCCAGCAGCAGACAGACAGGGGATGGCTACACCTTC; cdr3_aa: CASSRQTGDGYTF
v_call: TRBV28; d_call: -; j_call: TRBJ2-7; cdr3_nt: TGTGCCAGCAGGGGGCGTCCTCAGGGGTCGTTTACCTACGAGCAGTACTTC; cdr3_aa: CASRGRPQGSFTYEQYF
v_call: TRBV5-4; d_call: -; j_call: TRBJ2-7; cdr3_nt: TGTGCCAGCAGCCCGATTAGCGGTAGCTCCTACGAGCAGTACTTC; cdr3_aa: CASSPISGSSYEQYF
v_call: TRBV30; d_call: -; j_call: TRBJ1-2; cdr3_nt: TGTGCCTGGACCCTAACTGGGACTGGTGGCTACACCTTC; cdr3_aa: CAWTLTGTGGYTF
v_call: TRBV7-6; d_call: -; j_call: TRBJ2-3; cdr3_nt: TGTGCCAGCAGCTTGGGGCGGCGATCAGATACGCAGTATTTT; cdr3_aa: CASSLGRRSDTQYF
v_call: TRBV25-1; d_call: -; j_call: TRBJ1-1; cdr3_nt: TGTGCCAGCAGGCGGATAAACACTGAAGCTTTCTTT; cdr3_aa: CASRRINTEAFF
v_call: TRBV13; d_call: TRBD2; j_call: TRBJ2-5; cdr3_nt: TGTGCCAGCAGCTTCAGCGGGAGTGGGGTAGGTGCCCAGTACTTC; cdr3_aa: CASSFSGSGVGAQYF
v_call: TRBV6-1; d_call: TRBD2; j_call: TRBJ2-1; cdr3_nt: TGTGCCAGCAGCCCGGTGACTAGCGGGAGGAATGAGCAGTTCTTC; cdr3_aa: CASSPVTSGRNEQFF
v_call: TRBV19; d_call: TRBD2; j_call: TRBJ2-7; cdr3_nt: TGTGCCAGTAGTATAGAATCGGCTAGCGGAGCCTACGAGCAGTACTTC; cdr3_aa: CASSIESASGAYEQYF